Each of the 20 T cell receptor beta chains below was sequenced from the same sample in a study of monozygotic twins with inflammatory bowel disease. TCRdb processed the 5' RACE reads again and assigns one entry to each CDR3 protein, with no DNA. The sample's table shows fewer than 550,000 distinct CDR3 sequences. Sequencing used blood. The receptors come from a human donor with ulcerative colitis or Crohn's disease, or a healthy co-twin of an affected twin (not recorded which).

The rearrangement uses TRBV9 and TRBJ2-1; TCRdb designates TRBD1, a call that cannot be tested without DNA. This CDR3 region has 15 residues. Germline CDR1 and CDR2: SGDLS and YYNGEE. CDR3 sequence: CASSAGTGDYNEQFF.

The chain joins TRBV12-3 or TRBV12-4 to TRBJ1-4. The CDR3 extends over 14 amino acids. The chain's CDR3 is CASSATGPNEKLFF.

The rearrangement joins TRBV29-1 to TRBJ2-6. Germline V gene data show CDR1 as SQVTM and CDR2 as ANQGSEA. CDR3 length equals 14 residues. This CDR3 is CSVAPQAGANVLTF.

The rearrangement joins TRBV6-1 to TRBJ1-4; TCRdb proposes TRBD1, but this gene call is untestable without DNA. CDR3 size: 16 residues. Germline loops: CDR1 MNHNS, CDR2 SASEGT. CDR3 loop: CASRERGGSTNEKLFF.

V is TRBV20-1 and J is TRBJ2-7; TCRdb lists TRBD2, though no DNA is available to test this call. The CDR3 totals 13 residues. Germline lookup yields CDR1 DFQATT and CDR2 SNEGSKA (reference sequence). CDR3 region: CSAATPASLEQYF.

The CDR3 here is CASRTEGFNEKLFF. The chain joins TRBV27 to TRBJ1-4; TCRdb calls TRBD1, which cannot be checked without DNA. CDR3 length equals 14 residues. The germline gives CDR1 MNHEY, CDR2 SMNVEV (reference sequence).

J is TRBJ2-3 and V is TRBV7-2. Germline lookup yields CDR1 SGHTA and CDR2 FQGNSA. This CDR3 spans 13 amino acids. The CDR3 reads CASSSQALDTQYF. Full variable domain (missing parts from reference TRBV7-2 and TRBJ2-3): GAGVSQSPSNKVTEKGKDVELRCDPISGHTALYWYRQSLGQGLEFLIYFQGNSAPDKSGLPSDRFSAERTGGSVSTLTIQRTQQEDSAVYLCASSSQALDTQYFGPGTRLTVL.

The gene calls are TRBV5-6 and TRBJ2-1; there is no DNA to check the TCRdb D call of TRBD2. This CDR3 region has 16 residues. Germline loops: CDR1 SGHDT, CDR2 YYEEEE. The CDR3 spells CASSSLAGVIYNEQFF.

V is TRBV12-3 or TRBV12-4 and J is TRBJ1-6; absent DNA, TCRdb's TRBD1 call cannot be checked. The CDR3 is 19 amino acids. The CDR3 region is CASSPRTGGSITDNSPLHF.

V gene TRBV30 combines with J gene TRBJ1-3. The CDR3 contains 13 residues. Germline lookup yields CDR1 GTSNPN and CDR2 SVGIG (reference sequence). CDR3 loop: CAWSAEQRNTIYF. The full variable domain, with the rest looked up from reference TRBV30 and TRBJ1-3, is SQTIHQWPATLVQPVGSPLSLECTVEGTSNPNLYWYRQAAGRGLQLLFYSVGIGQISSEVPQNLSASRPQDRQFILSSKKLLLSDSGFYLCAWSAEQRNTIYFGEGSWLTVV.

The chain couples TRBV20-1 to TRBJ2-5; absent DNA, TCRdb's TRBD1 call cannot be checked. The CDR3 has 16 amino acids. The V gene's germline CDR1 is DFQATT and CDR2 SNEGSKA (reference sequence). The CDR3 protein is CSARDPDPRSQETQYF.

The chain uses TRBV19 and TRBJ1-5; TCRdb returns TRBD1, unconfirmable since there is no DNA. In germline, CDR1 is LNHDA, CDR2 SQIVND (reference sequence). CDR3 length: 14 residues. CDR3: CATQPGGGNQPQHF.

This chain uses TRBV19 with TRBJ1-2; with no DNA, the TCRdb D assignment of TRBD1 cannot be verified. The CDR3 spans 15 residues. The germline CDR1 and CDR2 sequences are LNHDA and SQIVND (reference sequence). The CDR3 protein is CASSIKQGVDYGYTF.

The V gene is TRBV5-1, the J gene TRBJ1-1; with no DNA, the TCRdb D assignment of TRBD1 cannot be verified. The CDR3 length is 14 residues. Germline values: CDR1 SGHRS, CDR2 YFSETQ. The CDR3 loop reads CASSLGTGGIEAFF.

V gene TRBV7-9 combines with J gene TRBJ1-1; TCRdb proposes TRBD1, but this gene call is untestable without DNA. There are 16 residues in the CDR3. Per germline, CDR1 SEHNR and CDR2 FQNEAQ (reference sequence). CDR3 loop: CASSRGTGSMNTEAFF. Supplemented by reference TRBV7-9 and TRBJ1-1, the full variable domain reads DTGVSQNPRHKITKRGQNVTFRCDPISEHNRLYWYRQTLGQGPEFLTYFQNEAQLEKSRLLSDRFSAERPKGSFSTLEIQRTEQGDSAMYLCASSRGTGSMNTEAFFGQGTRLTVV.

The chain is built from TRBV4-2 and TRBJ2-3; TCRdb's assignment of TRBD2 cannot be checked, as there is no DNA. The length of the CDR3 is 14 residues. The germline gives CDR1 LGHNA, CDR2 YNFKEQ. The CDR3 sequence is CASSQAGLTDTQYF.

The rearrangement uses TRBV5-1 and TRBJ1-6; TCRdb indicates TRBD1, and absent DNA this call remains unverified. CDR3 length equals 16 residues. Per germline, CDR1 SGHRS and CDR2 YFSETQ. The CDR3 here is CASSLAGRDYNSPLHF.

V and J are TRBV5-1 and TRBJ2-2; TCRdb calls TRBD2, which cannot be checked without DNA. CDR1 is SGHRS, CDR2 YFSETQ, per germline. The CDR3 totals 17 residues. CDR3 sequence reads: CASTHGKAGVVSGELFF.

The V gene is TRBV5-1, the J gene TRBJ1-1; TCRdb designates TRBD1, a call that cannot be tested without DNA. The CDR3 spans 14 residues. CDR1 and CDR2 (germline): SGHRS, YFSETQ. CDR3 protein: CASSLVLGDTEAFF.

The chain is built from TRBV5-1 and TRBJ2-4; the TRBD2 assignment by TCRdb is unverifiable without DNA. Germline V gene data show CDR1 as SGHRS and CDR2 as YFSETQ. The CDR3 runs 21 residues. The CDR3 sequence: CASSPFTSLATIPMAKNIQYF.